There are many counts of the clone carrying this T cell receptor beta chain. The data derive from a study of T cells in Graves' hyperthyroidism and ophthalmopathy. The source material, RNA transcripts, was used to amplify TCR beta CDR3 regions. The primer set for the first-round RT-PCR of the TCR CDR3 was HTBI. TCRdb re-called the multiplex PCR reads with MiXCR, one entry per CDR3 protein. The table has 370,000 or so distinct CDR3 sequences, approximately 25% seen once. The germline V and J ends were trimmed by 4 bases and 4 bases, with 16 bases remaining between them. The CDR3 spans 14 residues. Per germline, CDR1 GTSNPN and CDR2 SVGIG (reference sequence). Newly diagnosed patients aged 18 to 65 had hyperthyroidism of under 2 months' duration. Fresh peripheral blood, about 10 ml of it, supplied the PBMCs.

The specimen sequenced was blood. The rearrangement links TRBV30 to TRBJ2-5, with D perhaps matching TRBD2 (7 bases). The TCR sequence derives from a man between 45 and 60 years old with Graves' hyperthyroidism. CDR3 sequence (DNA): TGTGCCTGGAATCTGGGAGGGGGAGGAGAGACCCAGTACTTC. Translation: CAWNLGGGGETQYF.